Shown below are 28 T cell receptor beta chains from a single sample sequenced in a study of cytotoxic CD8 clonotypes in ibrutinib-treated CLL. Repertoires were generated with immunoSEQ multiplex PCR, while TCRdb's copy carries only in-frame clones and drops some. Altogether some 50,000 clones are present, around 60% being singletons, with the ten largest covering 20%. Sequencing used PBMCs, obtained after 24 months of ibrutinib treatment. These TCRs come from a human donor with chronic lymphocytic leukemia.

The chain is built from TRBV6-6 and TRBJ1-1; TRBD1 matches at 7 bases. CDR3 length equals 15 residues. After removal of 4 bases from V and 9 bases from J, the junction contained 14 bases not matched to a gene. From germline, CDR1 is MNHNY and CDR2 SVGAGI (reference sequence). CDR3 DNA: TGTGCCAGCAGTTTATTATTACAGGGGATTCGGAAAGCTTTCTTT. It codes for CASSLLLQGIRKAFF.

V usage is TRBV19 and J usage is TRBJ1-1; D gene unclear. Germline V gene data show CDR1 as LNHDA and CDR2 as SQIVND (reference sequence). Trimming removed 6 bases from V and 1 base from J, with 6 bases in between. The CDR3 spans 12 residues. The CDR3 loop is CASRMGNTEAFF. The CDR3 DNA reads TGTGCCAGTAGGATGGGGAACACTGAAGCTTTCTTT.

The genes are TRBV27 and TRBJ2-1, with D possibly TRBD2 on 5 matching bases. The CDR3 contains 12 residues. CDR1 is MNHEY and CDR2 is SMNVEV in the germline V gene (reference sequence). Trimming shortened V by 3 bases and J by 9 bases, and 9 bases separated the two germline ends. The CDR3 DNA reads as TGTGCCAGCAGTTTCAGAGGGCTTGAGCAGTTCTTC. Encoded protein: CASSFRGLEQFF.

The chain joins TRBV5-1 to TRBJ1-6; 8 bases are a match to TRBD1. After removal of 0 bases from V and 10 bases from J, the junction contained 9 bases not matched to a gene. This CDR3 region has 16 residues. Per germline, CDR1 SGHRS and CDR2 YFSETQ. The CDR3 is CASSLARTGYSSPLHF. For the CDR3, the DNA is TGCGCCAGCAGCTTGGCCCGGACAGGGTACTCATCACCCCTCCACTTT. The full variable domain, with the rest looked up from reference TRBV5-1 and TRBJ1-6, is KAGVTQTPRYLIKTRGQQVTLSCSPISGHRSVSWYQQTPGQGLQFLFEYFSETQRNKGNFPGRFSGRQFSNSRSEMNVSTLELGDSALYLCASSLARTGYSSPLHFGNGTRLTVT.

The table lists this clone with a count of one. The chain uses TRBV7-6 and TRBJ2-7; possible D gene TRBD1, 6 bases. Germline CDR1 reads SGHVS; CDR2 reads FNYEAQ. V dropped 1 base and J dropped 0 bases, with 10 bases sitting between them. The CDR3 has 15 amino acids. CDR3 nucleotides: TGTGCCAGCAGCTTAGAGGACAGCCCCTCCTACGAGCAGTACTTC. Translating gives CASSLEDSPSYEQYF. Supplemented by reference TRBV7-6 and TRBJ2-7, the full variable domain reads GAGVSQSPRYKVTKRGQDVALRCDPISGHVSLYWYRQALGQGPEFLTYFNYEAQQDKSGLPNDRFSAERPEGSISTLTIQRTEQRDSAMYRCASSLEDSPSYEQYFGPGTRLTVT.

The genes are TRBV2 and TRBJ2-5; 8 bases are shared with TRBD2. The CDR3 totals 13 residues. Germline-derived CDR1 and CDR2 are SNHLY and FYNNEI. With 8 bases clipped from V and 3 bases from J, the junction kept 5 bases outside the gene matches. CDR3 region: CASEGSGEETQYF. CDR3 nucleotides: TGTGCCAGCGAAGGTAGCGGGGAAGAGACCCAGTACTTC. Combining the CDR3 with reference TRBV2 and TRBJ2-5 gives the whole variable domain EPEVTQTPSHQVTQMGQEVILRCVPISNHLYFYWYRQILGQKVEFLVSFYNNEISEKSEIFDDQFSVERPDGSNFTLKIRSTKLEDSAMYFCASEGSGEETQYFGPGTRLLVL.

The CDR3, as DNA: TGTGCCAGCAGTTATGGCGGGAGGGTTCGTAGTGAGCAGTTCTTC. Amino acids: CASSYGGRVRSEQFF. V is TRBV6-6 and J is TRBJ2-1; 9 bases are a match to TRBD2. Germline assignment: CDR1 MNHNY and CDR2 SVGAGI (reference sequence). The length of the CDR3 is 15 residues. The J segment lost 9 bases and the V segment lost 3 bases, leaving 9 bases of the junction unmatched.

This chain links TRBV7-9 with TRBJ2-1, with D possibly being TRBD2 (6 bases). The CDR3 is 13 residues long. Deletions cut 3 bases from V and 6 bases from J, with 9 bases between. The V gene's germline CDR1 is SEHNR and CDR2 FQNEAQ (reference sequence). CDR3 amino acids: CASSLGLPNEQFF. The DNA for the CDR3 is TGTGCCAGCAGCTTGGGACTCCCCAATGAGCAGTTCTTC.

The chain recombines TRBV18 with TRBJ2-3; D unresolved. V gave up 0 bases and J gave up 0 bases, with 1 base separating them. CDR3 size: 13 residues. CDR1 is KGHSH, CDR2 LQKENI, per germline. For the CDR3, the DNA is TGTGCCAGCTCACCACCTAGCACAGATACGCAGTATTTT. Its translation is CASSPPSTDTQYF.

The J gene is TRBJ2-2, the V gene TRBV29-1; weak D call: TRBD2 (6 bases). CDR3 length: 18 residues. Germline CDR1 and CDR2: SQVTM and ANQGSEA. V gave up 4 bases and J gave up 1 base, with 22 bases separating them. Here the CDR3 reads CSVVVRAGPNWNTGELFF. The CDR3, as DNA: TGCAGCGTTGTGGTCCGGGCGGGGCCGAACTGGAACACCGGGGAGCTGTTTTTT.

This clone was counted between two and nine times. The CDR3 bases are TGCGCCAGCAGCTTAACAGGGGTGGGCCTTAACACCGGGGAGCTGTTTTTT. Its translation: CASSLTGVGLNTGELFF. The chain recombines TRBV5-1 with TRBJ2-2, with 7 bases identical to TRBD1. The J segment lost 2 bases and the V segment lost 2 bases, leaving 9 bases of the junction unmatched. This CDR3 is 17 amino acids long. CDR1 is SGHRS, CDR2 YFSETQ, per germline.

The chain links TRBV6-1 to TRBJ2-7, with TRBD2 as a possible D gene (5 bases). Germline lookup yields CDR1 MNHNS and CDR2 SASEGT. The CDR3 runs 14 residues. Between the trimmed V and J ends, which lost 5 bases and 2 bases, there was a span of 13 bases. CDR3 sequence: CASSPRTGTYEQYV. The CDR3 DNA reads as TGTGCCAGCAGTCCCCGGACGGGAACCTACGAGCAGTACGTC.

The rearrangement links TRBV29-1 to TRBJ2-7, with no clear D. Trimming stripped 1 base from V and 4 bases from J, with 5 bases between. This CDR3 region has 11 residues. CDR1 SQVTM and CDR2 ANQGSEA come from the germline V gene. The CDR3 nucleotides are TGCAGCGTTGAAGCCGGTTACGAGCAGTACTTC. Its protein is CSVEAGYEQYF.

The chain joins TRBV28 to TRBJ1-5, with D perhaps TRBD1 (5 bases). The CDR3 extends over 15 amino acids. Trimming removed 7 bases at V and 5 bases at J, with 18 bases between. Germline lookup yields CDR1 MDHEN and CDR2 SYDVKM. CDR3 coding DNA: TGTGCCAGCAAGGGGTCGGACGTTGGCCATCAGCCCCAGCATTTT. This sequence encodes CASKGSDVGHQPQHF. The complete variable domain, with remaining parts taken from reference TRBV28 and TRBJ1-5, reads DVKVTQSSRYLVKRTGEKVFLECVQDMDHENMFWYRQDPGLGLRLIYFSYDVKMKEKGDIPEGYSVSREKKERFSLILESASTNQTSMYLCASKGSDVGHQPQHFGDGTRLSIL.

The genes are TRBV5-1 and TRBJ2-6, with D uncertain. Germline CDR1 reads SGHRS; CDR2 reads YFSETQ. The V gene lost 3 bases and the J gene lost 0 bases, with 4 bases spanning the gap. The CDR3 totals 14 residues. Here the CDR3 reads CASSWYSGANVLTF. The CDR3 coding sequence is TGCGCCAGCAGCTGGTACTCTGGGGCCAACGTCCTGACTTTC.

This clone has only a few counts. The CDR3 DNA follows: TGTGCCTGGAGTGTACAAGGGGCAGTCTATGGCTACACCTTC. This sequence encodes CAWSVQGAVYGYTF. The chain has TRBV30 and TRBJ1-2, with a weak D call TRBD1 (5 bases). V lost 0 bases and J 4 bases, leaving 12 bases between the germline ends. The germline gives CDR1 GTSNPN, CDR2 SVGIG (reference sequence). CDR3 length: 14 residues.

The CDR3 region is CASSDPAGGLSNQPQHF. In DNA, the CDR3 is TGTGCCAGCAGTGATCCGGCGGGGGGACTGAGCAATCAGCCCCAGCATTTT. The V gene is TRBV2, the J gene TRBJ1-5; tentative D call: TRBD1 (5 bases). In germline, CDR1 is SNHLY, CDR2 FYNNEI. V gave up 3 bases and J gave up 1 base, with 16 bases separating them. The CDR3 totals 17 residues.

This clone was recorded many times. The J gene is TRBJ2-7, the V gene TRBV7-2; 9 positions agree with TRBD2. The ends lost 4 bases at V and 7 bases at J; junction bases unmatched: 11. The CDR3 has 15 amino acids. Per the germline V gene, CDR1 is SGHTA and CDR2 is FQGNSA. CDR3 protein: CASSSTSGHASEQYV. The CDR3, as DNA: TGTGCCAGCAGCTCCACTAGCGGGCACGCGTCGGAGCAGTACGTC.

The V and J genes are TRBV27 and TRBJ2-3; the D is unclear. The germline gives CDR1 MNHEY, CDR2 SMNVEV (reference sequence). V shed 3 bases and J shed 0 bases, with 7 bases lying between them. The CDR3 has 14 amino acids. CDR3 in amino acids: CASSFAGSTDTQYF. The CDR3 DNA reads as TGTGCCAGCAGTTTCGCCGGGAGCACAGATACGCAGTATTTT.

V is TRBV29-1 and J is TRBJ1-2; the match to TRBD1 covers 12 bases. This CDR3 contains 18 residues. V was pared by 2 bases and J by 4 bases, with 14 bases of the junction left unmatched. Germline V CDR1 and CDR2: SQVTM, ANQGSEA. In DNA form, the CDR3 reads TGCAGCGTTGAACCCCGTTGGGGGACAGGGGGCTCAGGCTATGGCTACACCTTC. It translates to CSVEPRWGTGGSGYGYTF. The full variable domain, with the rest looked up from reference TRBV29-1 and TRBJ1-2, is SAVISQKPSRDICQRGTSLTIQCQVDSQVTMMFWYRQQPGQSLTLIATANQGSEATYESGFVIDKFPISRPNLTFSTLTVSNMSPEDSSIYLCSVEPRWGTGGSGYGYTFGSGTRLTVV.

This chain connects TRBV2 to TRBJ2-5; D is ambiguous. V was shortened by 0 bases and J by 4 bases, with 9 bases between the two germline ends. This CDR3 has 14 amino acids. Germline assignment: CDR1 SNHLY and CDR2 FYNNEI. CDR3 in DNA: TGTGCCAGCAGTGAAGCTTACGACGGAGAGACCCAGTACTTC. Translating gives CASSEAYDGETQYF.

To note about this clone: This specimen includes other DNA sequences encoding the same CDR3. This chain connects TRBV5-1 to TRBJ2-1; 8 nucleotides line up with TRBD2. Trimming cost V 0 bases and J 5 bases; bases outside gene matches: 10. This CDR3 spans 17 amino acids. The germline V gene has CDR1 SGHRS and CDR2 YFSETQ. CDR3 bases: TGCGCCAGCAGCTTGGATTCAGAAGCGGGGGTCCACAATGAGCAGTTCTTC. It specifies CASSLDSEAGVHNEQFF. The full variable domain, completed using reference TRBV5-1 and TRBJ2-1, is KAGVTQTPRYLIKTRGQQVTLSCSPISGHRSVSWYQQTPGQGLQFLFEYFSETQRNKGNFPGRFSGRQFSNSRSEMNVSTLELGDSALYLCASSLDSEAGVHNEQFFGPGTRLTVL.

The V call is TRBV6-1, the J call TRBJ1-1; a weak D match, TRBD1 (5 bases). Germline V lookup: CDR1 MNHNS, CDR2 SASEGT. The CDR3 consists of 14 residues. Trimming took 9 bases from V and 2 from J, leaving 16 bases between them. CDR3 sequence reads: CASPRGGRNTEAFF. The CDR3 DNA sequence: TGTGCCAGTCCCCGGGGCGGGAGAAACACTGAAGCTTTCTTT.

This chain connects TRBV5-5 to TRBJ2-7; 9 bases match TRBD1. Germline V gives CDR1 SGHKS, CDR2 YYEKEE (reference sequence). After removal of 4 bases from V and 4 bases from J, the junction contained 9 bases not matched to a gene. The CDR3 contains 15 residues. The DNA for the CDR3 is TGTGCCAGCAGCCCGATGGGACAGGGCTTTTACGAGCAGTACGTC. Its protein is CASSPMGQGFYEQYV.

The chain combines TRBV7-8 with TRBJ2-3; D unclear. CDR1 is SGHVS, CDR2 FQNEAQ, per germline. V lost 7 bases to trimming and J lost 0 bases, with 14 bases between them. This CDR3 has 15 residues. CDR3 nucleotides: TGTGCCAGCACCCCTCCTGGATATAGCACAGATACGCAGTATTTT. The encoded protein is CASTPPGYSTDTQYF.

With respect to this clone: At one boundary the junction diverges from the germline segment, which might be a read error. This chain joins TRBV18 and TRBJ1-1, with a tentative D call TRBD1 (6 bases). The CDR3 spans 12 residues. Looked up from germline, CDR1 is KGHSH and CDR2 is LQKENI. The chain's CDR3 is CASSPQGTEAFF. The CDR3 region has the DNA TGTGCCAGCTCCCCACAGGGCACTGAAGCTTTCTTT.

The chain couples TRBV27 to TRBJ1-5; D is ambiguous. This CDR3 spans 15 amino acids. Trimming took 4 bases from V and 1 from J, leaving 11 bases between them. Germline-derived CDR1 and CDR2 are MNHEY and SMNVEV (reference sequence). CDR3: CASSSTSQSNQPQHF. CDR3 nucleotide sequence: TGTGCCAGCAGTTCGACATCACAAAGCAATCAGCCCCAGCATTTT.

In its sample, this clone was seen a few times. The J gene is TRBJ1-5, the V gene TRBV2, with D unclear. Germline V gene data show CDR1 as SNHLY and CDR2 as FYNNEI. CDR3 length: 13 residues. V was pared by 1 base and J by 7 bases, with 8 bases between. The CDR3 spells CASSEGEVQPQHF. For the CDR3, the DNA is TGTGCCAGCAGTGAAGGTGAGGTCCAGCCCCAGCATTTT.